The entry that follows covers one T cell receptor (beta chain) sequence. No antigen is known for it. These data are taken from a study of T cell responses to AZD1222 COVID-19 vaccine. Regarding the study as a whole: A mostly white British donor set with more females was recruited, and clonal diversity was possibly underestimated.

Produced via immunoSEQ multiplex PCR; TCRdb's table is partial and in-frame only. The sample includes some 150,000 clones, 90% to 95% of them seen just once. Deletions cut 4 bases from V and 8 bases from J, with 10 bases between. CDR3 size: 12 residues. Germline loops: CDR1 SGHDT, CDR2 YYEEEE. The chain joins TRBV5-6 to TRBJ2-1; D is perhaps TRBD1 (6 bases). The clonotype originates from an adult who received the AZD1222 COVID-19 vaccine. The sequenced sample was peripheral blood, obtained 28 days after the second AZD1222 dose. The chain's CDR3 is CASSKRGYEQFF. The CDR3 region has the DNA TGTGCCAGCAGCAAGAGGGGGTATGAGCAGTTCTTC.